The 5 T cell receptor beta chains below were found in one sample sequenced in a study of CD4 T cells in relation to SARS-CoV-2 and coronaviruses. Clones were read by immunoSEQ multiplex PCR, and TCRdb kept only the in-frame ones, dropping some. The sample lists approximately 70,000 clones; about 92% were seen once. The unexposed donors gave CD4+ T cells in about 2010-2019, prior to COVID-19. The sequenced sample consisted of naive CD4+ T cells from PBMCs. Documented subset: naive CD4+ T cells isolated by negative enrichment. The receptors stem from a human donor in good health.

The J gene is TRBJ1-1, the V gene TRBV6-6, with unresolved D. This CDR3 contains 14 residues. Trimming pared 0 bases from V and 1 base from J, leaving 6 bases between. Per germline, CDR1 MNHNY and CDR2 SVGAGI (reference sequence). The CDR3, as DNA: TGTGCCAGCAGTTACTCGATAGAGAACACTGAAGCTTTCTTT. This gives the protein CASSYSIENTEAFF.

The V gene is TRBV10-3, the J gene TRBJ1-6; D might be TRBD1 (5 bases). Trimming pared 2 bases from V and 7 bases from J, leaving 12 bases between. Germline CDR1 ENHRY, CDR2 SYGVKD. The CDR3 runs 15 residues. DNA for the CDR3: TGTGCCATCAGTGAGACGGGGAGACAGAATTCACCCCTCCACTTT. Its translation is CAISETGRQNSPLHF.

The chain uses TRBV28 and TRBJ2-7; D remains ambiguous. V was pared by 7 bases and J by 2 bases, with 9 bases between. The CDR3 length is 12 residues. Germline V lookup: CDR1 MDHEN, CDR2 SYDVKM. CDR3 sequence reads: CASTSMAYEQYF. Here the CDR3 DNA reads TGTGCCAGCACCTCAATGGCCTACGAGCAGTACTTC. The whole variable domain, remainder taken from reference TRBV28 and TRBJ2-7, is DVKVTQSSRYLVKRTGEKVFLECVQDMDHENMFWYRQDPGLGLRLIYFSYDVKMKEKGDIPEGYSVSREKKERFSLILESASTNQTSMYLCASTSMAYEQYFGPGTRLTVT.

This clone showed up just once. The chain uses TRBV6-1 and TRBJ2-2; D may be TRBD1 (6 bases). Germline lookup yields CDR1 MNHNS and CDR2 SASEGT. V shed 4 bases and J shed 6 bases, with 18 bases lying between them. CDR3 size: 16 residues. CDR3: CASSVPKDSHPGELFF. The CDR3 DNA follows: TGTGCCAGCAGTGTCCCAAAGGACAGTCATCCCGGGGAGCTGTTTTTT.

The rearrangement links TRBV5-6 to TRBJ1-4; maybe TRBD1 (5 bases). CDR1 and CDR2 from the germline V gene are SGHDT and YYEEEE. V lost 1 base to trimming and J lost 8 bases, with 12 bases between them. This CDR3 comprises 14 residues. CDR3 protein: CASSLLTAREKLFF. DNA for the CDR3: TGTGCCAGCAGCTTGTTGACAGCAAGAGAAAAACTGTTTTTT. Drawing the rest from reference TRBV5-6 and TRBJ1-4, the complete variable domain is DAGVTQSPTHLIKTRGQQVTLRCSPKSGHDTVSWYQQALGQGPQFIFQYYEEEERQRGNFPDRFSGHQFPNYSSELNVNALLLGDSALYLCASSLLTAREKLFFGSGTQLSVL.